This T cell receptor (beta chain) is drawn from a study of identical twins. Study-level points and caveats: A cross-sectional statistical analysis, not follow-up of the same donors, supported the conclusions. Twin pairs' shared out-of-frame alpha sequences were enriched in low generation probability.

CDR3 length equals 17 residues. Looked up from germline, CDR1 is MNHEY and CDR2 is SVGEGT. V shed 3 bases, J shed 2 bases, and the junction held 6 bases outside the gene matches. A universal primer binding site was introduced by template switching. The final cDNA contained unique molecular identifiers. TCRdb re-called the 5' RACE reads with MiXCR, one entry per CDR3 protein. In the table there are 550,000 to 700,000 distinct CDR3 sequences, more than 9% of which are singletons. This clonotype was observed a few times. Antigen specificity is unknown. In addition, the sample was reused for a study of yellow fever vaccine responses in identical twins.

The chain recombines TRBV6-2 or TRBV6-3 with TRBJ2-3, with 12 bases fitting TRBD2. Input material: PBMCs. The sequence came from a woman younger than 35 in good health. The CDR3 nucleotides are TGTGCCAGCAGTTATTACGGACTAGCGGGGATCACAGATACGCAGTATTTT. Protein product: CASSYYGLAGITDTQYF.